Each of the 9 T cell receptor beta chains below was sequenced from the same sample in a study of identical twins. TCRdb re-called the 5' RACE reads through MiXCR, storing one row per CDR3 protein. This table holds about 920,000 distinct CDR3 sequences, roughly an eighth found once. These sequences were also reported in another study, on yellow fever vaccine responses in identical twins.

Sequencing was carried out using PBMCs. The receptors here all came from a woman aged 18-35 years in good health.

This chain links TRBV5-1 with TRBJ2-3; the D gene is possibly TRBD1 (6 bases). Trimming pared 4 bases from V and 4 bases from J, leaving 16 bases between. Germline CDR1 and CDR2: SGHRS and YFSETQ. The CDR3 has 15 residues. CDR3 DNA: TGCGCCAGCAGCCCTGCAGGGGTCAGCCCAGATACGCAGTATTTT. Its translation: CASSPAGVSPDTQYF.

The rearrangement joins TRBV4-1 to TRBJ2-1, with 7 bases identical to TRBD2. Germline V gene data show CDR1 as MGHRA and CDR2 as YSYEKL. Germline trimming cut 4 bases from V and 5 bases from J; bases unmatched to any gene: 8. The CDR3 length is 15 residues. The CDR3 reads CASSPISGMDNEQFF. The CDR3 nucleotides read TGCGCCAGCAGCCCTATAAGCGGGATGGACAATGAGCAGTTCTTC.

This clonotype was detected only a few times. The chain carries TRBV19 and TRBJ2-1; a possible D gene is TRBD1 (5 bases). This CDR3 comprises 13 residues. Germline lookup yields CDR1 LNHDA and CDR2 SQIVND (reference sequence). V was cut by 10 bases and J by 2 bases, with 12 bases left in between. CDR3 sequence: CATFDSPYNEQFF. The CDR3 DNA follows: TGTGCCACCTTCGACAGCCCCTACAATGAGCAGTTCTTC.

This clonotype was seen more than once but under ten times. The chain links TRBV4-1 to TRBJ2-1; 9 positions agree with TRBD2. The J segment lost 7 bases and the V segment lost 4 bases, leaving 8 bases of the junction unmatched. Germline loops: CDR1 MGHRA, CDR2 YSYEKL. The CDR3 spans 15 residues. In DNA form, the CDR3 reads TGCGCCAGCAGCCCTGACGGGACTAGCTTTAATGAGCAGTTCTTC. It encodes CASSPDGTSFNEQFF.

The genes are TRBV9 and TRBJ2-5, with 10 bases that match TRBD1. The CDR3 runs 14 residues. The ends lost 3 bases at V and 6 bases at J; junction bases unmatched: 5. From germline, CDR1 is SGDLS and CDR2 YYNGEE. The CDR3 coding sequence is TGTGCCAGCAGCGAGACAGGGGGCGCGAAGACCCAGTACTTC. Its protein product is CASSETGGAKTQYF.

In this sample, this clonotype turned up a few times. This chain uses TRBV3-1 with TRBJ2-1; TRBD2 matches 12 bases. V was pared by 4 bases and J by 10 bases, with 5 bases of the junction left unmatched. This CDR3 spans 14 amino acids. Germline V gene data show CDR1 as LGHDT and CDR2 as YNNKEL (reference sequence). CDR3 sequence (DNA): TGTGCCAGCAGCCCTAGCGGGGGGGCGAGGGAGCAGTTCTTC. Its protein is CASSPSGGAREQFF.

This clonotype turned up a few times. The gene calls are TRBV5-1 and TRBJ2-1; 12 positions match TRBD2. Per the germline V gene, CDR1 is SGHRS and CDR2 is YFSETQ. The CDR3 length is 16 residues. V trimming: 4 bases; J trimming: 7 bases; junction bases outside the gene matches: 9. CDR3 protein: CASSQGLAGLGNEQFF. The DNA for the CDR3 is TGCGCCAGCAGCCAAGGACTAGCGGGATTGGGGAATGAGCAGTTCTTC.

This clonotype turned up a few times. The gene calls are TRBV29-1 and TRBJ2-2; possible D gene TRBD2, 5 bases. Germline CDR1 SQVTM, CDR2 ANQGSEA. The V end lost 7 bases, the J end lost 1 base, and 13 bases lay between the germline ends. CDR3 size: 14 residues. The CDR3 nucleotides read TGCAGCGCTGAGGACGGGAAGAACACCGGGGAGCTGTTTTTT. As protein: CSAEDGKNTGELFF.

This clonotype was counted only a few times. This chain connects TRBV3-1 to TRBJ2-1; D gene ambiguous. With 3 bases removed from V and 9 bases from J, the gap between germline ends came to 12 bases. There are 13 residues in the CDR3. Germline loops: CDR1 LGHDT, CDR2 YNNKEL (reference sequence). As DNA, the CDR3 is TGTGCCAGCAGCCAGCCCCTACTGGGTGAGCAGTTCTTC. Amino acids: CASSQPLLGEQFF.